This T cell receptor beta chain was recorded in a study of T cells in localized non-small cell lung cancer (dated by TCRdb to 2018 to 2020). Regarding the complete study: The study examined T cell repertoires in roughly 240 patients with early-stage NSCLC and compared tumors with uninvolved tumor-adjacent lungs. All 240 or so NSCLC patients in the cohort were treatment-naive and had localized lung tumors that were resected. The mean age of the NSCLC patients was about 64 years, with approximately 130 men and 95 to 110 women. On the study overall, not on this receptor specifically: Uninvolved tumor-adjacent lung showed the highest T cell clonality, higher than tumor, which suggests more focused antigenic responses in the uninvolved tumor-adjacent lung. Since the design was exploratory, TCR variables were selected using unadjusted p-values with no false-discovery rate correction. A median of 57 of the top 100 tumor clones turned up in the paired uninvolved adjacent lung, and under 30 of those clones also ranked among the top 100 of that same adjacent lung. Longer overall survival was associated with higher T cell density in blood, whereas shorter survival was associated with higher clonality in adjacent lung. Because multi-region tumor sequencing was not done, intratumor heterogeneity could not be ruled out.

TCR beta CDR3 regions were sequenced from DNA using the immunoSEQ Assay. The paper's processing steps were these. T cell density was computed as TCR beta template counts normalized to usable DNA estimated by amplifying housekeeping genes. Richness was estimated with the preseqR package, extrapolating to 400,000 templates for PBMC samples and 120,000 templates for tissue samples. Clonality was defined by subtracting Pielou's evenness from one. Tissue-enriched TCRs were identified through differential abundance testing performed on productive amino-acid clonotypes, with a minimum total count of 5 and an alpha of 0.1. The Jaccard Index and the Morisita Overlap Index were used to measure how much the repertoires overlapped between compartments. GLIPH grouped TCR beta CDR3s together with public tetramer-defined viral CDR3s, and a viral motif had to include at least three viral sequences and also show V-gene enrichment. Here the immuneACCESS table is served through TCRdb, limited to in-frame sequences with V and J called. Missing clones are a known gap in these copies; in checked studies unresolved V genes cover under half, and the rest lacks a known reason. V and J calls and clone size follow that table, whereas D and trimming were derived from the DNA. The sample yields about 77,000 clones; roughly 91% were counted once. Clones ranked in the top ten supply under 25% of the sample.

As regards this clone: Its recognized antigen is unknown. One base away there is no much larger clone; base qualities are not given.

At diagnosis, tumor, uninvolved tumor-adjacent lung and peripheral blood were collected and then preserved as a mix of FFPE and fresh-frozen material. Blood samples were analyzed as peripheral blood mononuclear cells for TCR repertoire profiling. V lost 3 bases and J lost 1 base; the stretch between them is 6 bases long. As encoded in the germline V gene, CDR1 is SGHVS while CDR2 is FQNEAQ. The CDR3 measures 14 amino acids from cysteine to phenylalanine. Left in the record is the CDR3 DNA by itself, 42 bases read in frame from the first base. The specimen comprised peripheral blood, sampled before any cancer treatment. The chain is assembled from TRBV7-8 and TRBJ2-2, with the D call tentatively TRBD1 or TRBD2, each fitting 5 bases. The source is a woman aged 40-69 years with stage I squamous cell lung carcinoma. For the CDR3, the sequence is CASSFGGNTGELFF. The sequenced DNA: TGTGCCAGCAGCTTTGGGGGGAACACCGGGGAGCTGTTTTTT.